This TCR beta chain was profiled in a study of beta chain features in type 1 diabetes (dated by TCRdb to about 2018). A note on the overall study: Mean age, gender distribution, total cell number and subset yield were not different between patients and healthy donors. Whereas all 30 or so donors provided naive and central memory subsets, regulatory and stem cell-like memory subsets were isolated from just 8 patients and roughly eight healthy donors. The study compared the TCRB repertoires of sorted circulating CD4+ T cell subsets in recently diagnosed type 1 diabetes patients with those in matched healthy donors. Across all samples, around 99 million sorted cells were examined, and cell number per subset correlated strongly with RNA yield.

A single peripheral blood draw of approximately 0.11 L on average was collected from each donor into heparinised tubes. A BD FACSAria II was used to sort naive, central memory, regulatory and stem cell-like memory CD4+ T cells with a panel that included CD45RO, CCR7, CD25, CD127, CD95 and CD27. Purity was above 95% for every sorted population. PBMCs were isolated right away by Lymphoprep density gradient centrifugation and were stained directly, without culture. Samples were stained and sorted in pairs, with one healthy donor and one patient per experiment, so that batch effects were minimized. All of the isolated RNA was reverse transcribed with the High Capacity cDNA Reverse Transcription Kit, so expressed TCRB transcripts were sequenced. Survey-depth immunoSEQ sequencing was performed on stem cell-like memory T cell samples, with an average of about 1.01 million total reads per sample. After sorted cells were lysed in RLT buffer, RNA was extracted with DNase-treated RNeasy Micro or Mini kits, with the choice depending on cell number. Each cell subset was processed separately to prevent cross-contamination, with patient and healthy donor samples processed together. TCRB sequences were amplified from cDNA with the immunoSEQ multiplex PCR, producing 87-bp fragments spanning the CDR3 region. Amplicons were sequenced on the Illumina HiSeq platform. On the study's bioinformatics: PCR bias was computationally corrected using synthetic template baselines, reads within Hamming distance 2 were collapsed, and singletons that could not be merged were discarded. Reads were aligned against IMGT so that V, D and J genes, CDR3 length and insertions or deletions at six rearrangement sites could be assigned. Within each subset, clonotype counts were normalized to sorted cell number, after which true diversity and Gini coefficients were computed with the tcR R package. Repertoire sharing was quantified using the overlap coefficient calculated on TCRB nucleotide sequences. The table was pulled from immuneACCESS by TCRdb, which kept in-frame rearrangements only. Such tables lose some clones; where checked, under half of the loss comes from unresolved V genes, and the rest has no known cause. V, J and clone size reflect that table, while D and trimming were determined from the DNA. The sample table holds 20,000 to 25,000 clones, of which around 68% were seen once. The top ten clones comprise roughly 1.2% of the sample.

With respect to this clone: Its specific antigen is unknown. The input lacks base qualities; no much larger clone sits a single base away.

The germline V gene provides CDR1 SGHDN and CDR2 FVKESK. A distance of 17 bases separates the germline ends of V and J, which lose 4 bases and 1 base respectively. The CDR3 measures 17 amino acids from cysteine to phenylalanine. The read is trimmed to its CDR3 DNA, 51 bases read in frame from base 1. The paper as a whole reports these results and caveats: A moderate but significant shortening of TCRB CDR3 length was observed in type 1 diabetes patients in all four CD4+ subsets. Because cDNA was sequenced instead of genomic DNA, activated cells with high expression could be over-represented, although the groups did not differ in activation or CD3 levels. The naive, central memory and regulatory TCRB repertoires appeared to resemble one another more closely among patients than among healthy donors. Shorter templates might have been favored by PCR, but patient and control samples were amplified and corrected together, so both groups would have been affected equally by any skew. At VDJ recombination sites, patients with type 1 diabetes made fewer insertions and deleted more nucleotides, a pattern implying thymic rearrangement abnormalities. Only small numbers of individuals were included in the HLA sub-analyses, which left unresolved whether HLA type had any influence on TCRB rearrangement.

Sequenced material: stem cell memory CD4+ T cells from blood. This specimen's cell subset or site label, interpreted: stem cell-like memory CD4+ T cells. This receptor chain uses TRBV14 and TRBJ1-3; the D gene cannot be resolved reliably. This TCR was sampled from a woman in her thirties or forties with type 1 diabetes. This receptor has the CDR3 CASSPWEGRVSGNTIYF. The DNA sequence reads TGTGCCAGCAGCCCCTGGGAGGGCCGAGTTTCTGGAAACACCATATATTTT.